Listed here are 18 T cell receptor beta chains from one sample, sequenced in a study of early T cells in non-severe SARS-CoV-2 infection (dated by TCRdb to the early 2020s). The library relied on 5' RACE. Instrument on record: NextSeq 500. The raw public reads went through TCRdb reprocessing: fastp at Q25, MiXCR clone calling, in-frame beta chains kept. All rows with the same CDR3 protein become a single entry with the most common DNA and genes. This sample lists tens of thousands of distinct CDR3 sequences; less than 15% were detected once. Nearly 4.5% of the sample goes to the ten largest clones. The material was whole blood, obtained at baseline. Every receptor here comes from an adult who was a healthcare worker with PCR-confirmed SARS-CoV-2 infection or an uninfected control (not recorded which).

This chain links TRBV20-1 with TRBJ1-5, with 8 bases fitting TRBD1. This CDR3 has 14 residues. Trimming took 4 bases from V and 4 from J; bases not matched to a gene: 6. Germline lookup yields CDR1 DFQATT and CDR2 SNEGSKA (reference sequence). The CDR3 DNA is TGCAGTGCTATTAGCCGGGACAGGAATCAGCCCCAGCATTTT. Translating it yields CSAISRDRNQPQHF.

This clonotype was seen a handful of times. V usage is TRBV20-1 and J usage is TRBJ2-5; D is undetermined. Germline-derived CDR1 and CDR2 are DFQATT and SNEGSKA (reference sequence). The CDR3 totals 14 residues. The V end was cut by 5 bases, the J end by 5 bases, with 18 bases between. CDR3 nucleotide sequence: TGCAGTGCTGAGGCGGCCCCAAGGCAGGAGACCCAGTACTTC. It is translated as CSAEAAPRQETQYF.

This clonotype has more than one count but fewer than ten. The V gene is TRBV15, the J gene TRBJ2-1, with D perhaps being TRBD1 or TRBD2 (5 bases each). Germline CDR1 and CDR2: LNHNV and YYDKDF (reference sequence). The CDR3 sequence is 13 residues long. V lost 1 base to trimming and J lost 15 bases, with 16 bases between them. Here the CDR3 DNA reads TGTGCCACCAGCAGAGGGCCGAGCGAGGGGAGGTTCTTC. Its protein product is CATSRGPSEGRFF.

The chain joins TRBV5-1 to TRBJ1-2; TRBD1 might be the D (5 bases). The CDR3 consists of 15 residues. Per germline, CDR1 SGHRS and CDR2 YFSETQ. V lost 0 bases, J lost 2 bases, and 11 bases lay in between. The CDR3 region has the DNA TGCGCCAGCAGCTTGGATGCAGGGCGGAACTATGGCTACACCTTC. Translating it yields CASSLDAGRNYGYTF.

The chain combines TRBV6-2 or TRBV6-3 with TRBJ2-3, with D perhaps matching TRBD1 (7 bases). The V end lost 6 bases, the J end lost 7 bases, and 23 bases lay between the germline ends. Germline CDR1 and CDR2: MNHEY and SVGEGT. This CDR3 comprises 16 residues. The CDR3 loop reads CASSTRSEGAVNTQYF. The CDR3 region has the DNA TGTGCCAGCAGCACTCGGTCGGAGGGGGCAGTAAATACGCAGTATTTT.

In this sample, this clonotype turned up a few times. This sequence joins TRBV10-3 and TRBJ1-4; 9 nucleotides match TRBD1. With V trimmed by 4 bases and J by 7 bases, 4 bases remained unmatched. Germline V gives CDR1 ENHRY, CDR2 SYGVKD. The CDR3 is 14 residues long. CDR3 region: CAISADRGGEKLFF. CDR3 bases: TGTGCCATCAGTGCGGACAGGGGTGGTGAAAAACTGTTTTTT.

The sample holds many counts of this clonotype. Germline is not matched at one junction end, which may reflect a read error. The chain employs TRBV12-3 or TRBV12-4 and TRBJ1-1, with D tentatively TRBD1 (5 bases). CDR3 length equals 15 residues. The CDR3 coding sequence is TGTGCCAGCAGTTTCTTTTGGGGACTGAACACTGAAGTTTTCTTT. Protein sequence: CASSFFWGLNTEVFF.

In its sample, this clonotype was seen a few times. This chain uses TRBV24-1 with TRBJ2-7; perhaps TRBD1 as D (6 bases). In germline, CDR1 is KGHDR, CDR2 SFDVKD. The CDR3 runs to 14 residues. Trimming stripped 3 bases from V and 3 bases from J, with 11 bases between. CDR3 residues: CATSDGDRSYEQYF. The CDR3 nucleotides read TGTGCCACCAGTGATGGAGACAGGAGCTACGAGCAGTACTTC.

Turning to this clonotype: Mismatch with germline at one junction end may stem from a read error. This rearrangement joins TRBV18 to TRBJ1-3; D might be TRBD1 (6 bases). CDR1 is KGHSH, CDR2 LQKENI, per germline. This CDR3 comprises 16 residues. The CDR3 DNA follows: TGTGCCAGCTCACTCGGACAGCCAAGCTCTGGAAACACCATAGATTTT. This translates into CASSLGQPSSGNTIDF.

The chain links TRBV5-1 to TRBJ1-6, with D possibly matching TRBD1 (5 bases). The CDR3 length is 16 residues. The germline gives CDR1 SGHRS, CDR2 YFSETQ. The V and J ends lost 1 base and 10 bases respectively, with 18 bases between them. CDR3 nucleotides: TGCGCCAGCAGCTTGAGTTTAGCACAGGTCGGCTCACCCCTCCACTTT. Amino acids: CASSLSLAQVGSPLHF.

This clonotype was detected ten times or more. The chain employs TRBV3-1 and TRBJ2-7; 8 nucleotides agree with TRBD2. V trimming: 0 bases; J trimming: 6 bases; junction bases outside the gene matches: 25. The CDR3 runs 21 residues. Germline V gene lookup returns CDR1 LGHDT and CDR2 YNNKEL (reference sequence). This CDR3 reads CASSQDRPLEREYPRSLEQYF. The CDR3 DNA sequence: TGTGCCAGCAGCCAAGATCGTCCACTCGAGCGGGAGTATCCACGGTCGCTCGAGCAGTACTTC.

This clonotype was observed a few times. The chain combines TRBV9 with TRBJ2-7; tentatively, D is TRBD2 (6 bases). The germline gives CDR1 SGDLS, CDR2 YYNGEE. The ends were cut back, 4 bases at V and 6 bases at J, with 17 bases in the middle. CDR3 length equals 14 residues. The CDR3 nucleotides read TGTGCCAGCAGCCTCAACGGGAGAGGTAGCGAGCAGTACTTC. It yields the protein CASSLNGRGSEQYF.

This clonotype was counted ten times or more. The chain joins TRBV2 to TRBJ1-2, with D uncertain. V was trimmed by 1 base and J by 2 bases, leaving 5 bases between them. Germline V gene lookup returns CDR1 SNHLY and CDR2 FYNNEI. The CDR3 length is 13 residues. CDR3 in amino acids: CASSEGWNYGYTF. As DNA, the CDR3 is TGTGCCAGCAGTGAAGGCTGGAACTATGGCTACACCTTC.

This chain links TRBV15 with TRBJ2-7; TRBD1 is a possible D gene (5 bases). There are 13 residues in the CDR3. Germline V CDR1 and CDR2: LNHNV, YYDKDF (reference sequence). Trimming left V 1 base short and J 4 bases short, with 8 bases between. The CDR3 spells CATSRGSGYEQYF. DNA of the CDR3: TGTGCCACCAGCAGAGGGTCAGGGTACGAGCAGTACTTC.

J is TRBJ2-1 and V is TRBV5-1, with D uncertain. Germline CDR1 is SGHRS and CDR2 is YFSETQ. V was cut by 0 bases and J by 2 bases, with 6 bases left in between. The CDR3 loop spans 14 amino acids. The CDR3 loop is CASSLEDPYNEQFF. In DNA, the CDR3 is TGCGCCAGCAGCTTGGAGGACCCCTACAATGAGCAGTTCTTC.

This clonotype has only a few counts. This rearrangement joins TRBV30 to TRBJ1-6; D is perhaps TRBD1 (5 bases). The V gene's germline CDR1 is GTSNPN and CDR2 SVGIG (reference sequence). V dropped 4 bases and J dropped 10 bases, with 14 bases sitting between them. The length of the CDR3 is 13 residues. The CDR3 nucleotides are TGTGCCTGGACTCTGGGGGACTACTCACCCCTCCACTTT. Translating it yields CAWTLGDYSPLHF. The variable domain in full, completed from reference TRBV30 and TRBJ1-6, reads SQTIHQWPATLVQPVGSPLSLECTVEGTSNPNLYWYRQAAGRGLQLLFYSVGIGQISSEVPQNLSASRPQDRQFILSSKKLLLSDSGFYLCAWTLGDYSPLHFGNGTRLTVT.

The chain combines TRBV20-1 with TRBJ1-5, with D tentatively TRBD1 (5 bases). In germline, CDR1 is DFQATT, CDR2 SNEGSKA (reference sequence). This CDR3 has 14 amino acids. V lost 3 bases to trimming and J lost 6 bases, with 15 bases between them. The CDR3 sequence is CSASRRGLVQPQHF. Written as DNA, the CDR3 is TGCAGTGCTAGTCGTCGGGGGTTGGTTCAGCCCCAGCATTTT.

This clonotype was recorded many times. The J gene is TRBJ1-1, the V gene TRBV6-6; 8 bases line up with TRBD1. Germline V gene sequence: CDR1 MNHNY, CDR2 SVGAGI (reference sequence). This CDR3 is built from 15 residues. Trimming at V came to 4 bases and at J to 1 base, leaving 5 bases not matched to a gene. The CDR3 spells CASSSHRGGNTEAFF. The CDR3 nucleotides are TGTGCCAGCAGTTCCCACAGGGGGGGGAACACTGAAGCTTTCTTT.